This T cell receptor beta chain was captured by sequencing in a study of radiotherapy plus CTLA-4 blockade in lung cancer (dated by TCRdb to the late 2010s). The study in broad terms: Among enrolled patients, roughly 17% had an objective response and 31% reached disease control.

Focal radiation therapy combined with CTLA-4 blockade (ipilimumab) was tested in patients with chemo-refractory metastatic non-small-cell lung cancer. This clone has just one count. Its antigen is unknown. The sample holds no much larger clone one base away, and base qualities are not on file. General conclusions and limits of the study: Early dynamic changes in blood T cell clones, together with increased serum interferon-beta after radiation, were reported as the strongest predictors of response. After treatment with radiotherapy and ipilimumab, TCR clones that came from tumors expanded in the peripheral blood.

The library was generated by the immunoSEQ multiplex PCR assay. Held by TCRdb, this immuneACCESS table contains in-frame sequences only and omits some clones. Under half of the omission traces to an unresolved V gene where checked; the cause of the rest is unknown. This sample gives more than 35,000 clones in total; more than 70% of them show up just once. 5.8% of the sample lies in the top ten. Here V drops 1 base and J drops 2 bases, and the junction holds 6 bases not matched to any gene. Based on the germline V gene (reference sequence), the CDR1 and CDR2 sequences are GTSNPN and SVGIG. Reading from cysteine to phenylalanine, the CDR3 counts 16 amino acids. The only DNA kept is the CDR3, 48 bases in frame from the first base.

The clonotype was recovered from a human donor with non-small cell lung cancer who had stable disease on radiotherapy plus ipilimumab. The chain was built from TRBV30 and TRBJ2-3, with 10 middle bases fitting TRBD2. The sample was peripheral blood, taken from a patient treated with radiotherapy plus ipilimumab. The CDR3 region: CAWSDGLAVITDTQYF. The nucleotide sequence reads as follows: TGTGCCTGGAGTGACGGACTAGCGGTTATCACAGATACGCAGTATTTT.